One T cell receptor (beta chain) is described in this entry. The data are from a study of T cells after yellow fever vaccination. A 5'RACE template-switching step, the method used to make TCR cDNA, added a universal primer site and UMIs. TCRdb fed the 5' RACE reads into MiXCR, producing one record per CDR3 protein. The repertoire includes a few hundred thousand distinct CDR3 sequences, approximately 16% of them detected once, and roughly 17% sits in the top ten. This CDR3 has 15 amino acids. Per germline, CDR1 SEHNR and CDR2 FQNEAQ (reference sequence). V lost 1 base to trimming and J lost 3 bases, with 13 bases between them.

The sequence was collected from a man aged 18 to 35 who received the YFV17D yellow fever vaccine. V usage is TRBV7-9 and J usage is TRBJ2-7; the D gene is possibly TRBD2 (6 bases). Source: PBMCs, taken about 5 days after the first yellow fever vaccination. As DNA, the CDR3 is TGTGCCAGCAGCTTAGTCAGACTAGAGGGCTACGAGCAGTACTTC. Translation: CASSLVRLEGYEQYF.